These 32 T cell receptor beta chains came from one sample sequenced in a study of regulatory T cells in long-lasting Graves disease. Regarding time point: newly diagnosed GD, antithyroid drugs for less than 3 months. Extracted RNA from PBMCs served as the source of the TCR library. Relying on iRepertoire HTBI primers and Arm-PCR of CDR3 regions, the team built TCR beta libraries. TCRdb called the multiplex PCR reads again in MiXCR, with one record for every CDR3 protein. The sample contains around 460,000 distinct CDR3 sequences, less than 15% of which appear only once. A further study also used this sample, focusing on T cells in Graves' hyperthyroidism and ophthalmopathy.

Material: peripheral blood mononuclear cells (PBMCs), obtained at new diagnosis, from a patient treated with antithyroid drugs. The receptors were sampled from a woman aged 45 to 65 with Graves disease.

This clonotype was observed a handful of times. V usage is TRBV19 and J usage is TRBJ1-1, with D perhaps matching TRBD1 (5 bases). The CDR3 totals 15 residues. Germline V gives CDR1 LNHDA, CDR2 SQIVND (reference sequence). V lost 1 base, J lost 1 base, and 10 bases lay in between. CDR3 in amino acids: CASSIVGTENTEAFF. CDR3 DNA sequence: TGTGCCAGTAGTATAGTCGGGACTGAGAACACTGAAGCTTTCTTT.

The chain employs TRBV24-1 and TRBJ2-1; 15 bases line up with TRBD2. There are 16 residues in the CDR3. V was pared by 5 bases and J by 7 bases, with 5 bases of the junction left unmatched. CDR1 is KGHDR and CDR2 is SFDVKD in the germline V gene. The CDR3 nucleotides read TGTGCCACCAGTGTAGGGACTAGCGGGAGGCCGAATGAGCAGTTCTTC. This translates into CATSVGTSGRPNEQFF.

This clonotype showed up many times. V usage is TRBV28 and J usage is TRBJ2-3; D is unresolved. Germline assignment: CDR1 MDHEN and CDR2 SYDVKM. Trimming stripped 7 bases from V and 5 bases from J, with 7 bases between. The CDR3 totals 11 residues. CDR3: CASTTLDTQYF. In nucleotides, the CDR3 is TGTGCCAGCACCACCCTAGATACGCAGTATTTT.

As concerns this clonotype: Since a much larger clone is just one base distant, this may be a read error. The chain couples TRBV13 to TRBJ2-7; either TRBD1 or TRBD2 may supply D (5 bases each). The CDR3 is made up of 13 amino acids. Germline V lookup: CDR1 PRHDT, CDR2 FYEKMQ (reference sequence). CDR3 DNA sequence: TGTGCCCGCAGCTTTAACGGGGCGTACGAGCAGTACTTC. Its protein product is CARSFNGAYEQYF.

This clonotype was seen a handful of times. The chain combines TRBV7-3 with TRBJ1-1; no reliable D call. This CDR3 contains 12 residues. The germline V and J ends were trimmed by 5 bases and 8 bases, with 12 bases remaining between them. Germline-derived CDR1 and CDR2 are SGHTA and FQGTGA. CDR3 residues: CASSEPGREAFF. The CDR3 DNA is TGTGCCAGCAGCGAACCTGGCAGAGAAGCTTTCTTT.

This clonotype was found a few times. The chain employs TRBV7-8 and TRBJ2-5; 8 nucleotides align to TRBD2. The V gene end was trimmed by 6 bases and the J gene end by 5 bases; junction bases not matched to a gene: 11. Germline CDR1 SGHVS, CDR2 FQNEAQ. This CDR3 region has 15 residues. The CDR3 region is CASREREGLGETQYF. The CDR3 coding sequence is TGTGCCAGCAGGGAACGGGAGGGCCTCGGGGAGACCCAGTACTTC.

The sample holds many counts of this clonotype. The chain joins TRBV3-1 to TRBJ2-7; 11 bases match TRBD2. Per germline, CDR1 LGHDT and CDR2 YNNKEL (reference sequence). The CDR3 totals 15 residues. J lost 3 bases, V lost 1 base, and 2 bases had no gene match. For the CDR3, the DNA is TGTGCCAGCAGCCAAGCGGGACTAGCGGACTACGAGCAGTACTTC. Its protein is CASSQAGLADYEQYF.

This clonotype was counted a few times. This chain's CDR3 is CASSSDRGLVFAGELFF. DNA for the CDR3: TGCGCCAGCAGCTCGGACAGGGGTTTGGTTTTCGCCGGGGAGCTGTTTTTT. This chain joins TRBV5-1 and TRBJ2-2; 9 bases fit TRBD1. V lost 3 bases, J lost 6 bases, and 12 bases stayed unmatched. The CDR3 is made up of 17 amino acids. Germline-derived CDR1 and CDR2 are SGHRS and YFSETQ.

There are many counts of this clonotype. This chain links TRBV6-7 with TRBJ2-7; D unresolved. TRBV6-7 is treated as an ORF (open reading frame) with a function not yet certain. Trimming took 2 bases from V and 1 from J, leaving 12 bases between them. This CDR3 has 15 amino acids. CDR3 nucleotides: TGTGCCAGCAGTTACCCCCTCGTGGGGTCCTACGAGCAGTACTTC. Protein product: CASSYPLVGSYEQYF.

This clonotype was counted a few times. The rearrangement uses TRBV6-9 and TRBJ2-2, with a tentative D call TRBD1 (5 bases). Germline V CDR1 and CDR2: MNHGY, SVAAGI. V lost 1 base to trimming and J lost 10 bases, with 10 bases between them. The CDR3 runs to 13 residues. The CDR3 spells CASSYFAGAELFF. The CDR3 nucleotides are TGTGCCAGCAGTTATTTCGCTGGGGCGGAGCTGTTTTTT.

This clonotype was detected a few times. V and J are TRBV6-9 and TRBJ2-7; no reliable D call. Deletions cut 3 bases from V and 0 bases from J, with 6 bases between. Germline CDR1 MNHGY, CDR2 SVAAGI. The CDR3 covers 13 residues. CDR3 sequence: CASSYSRSYEQYF. CDR3 bases: TGTGCCAGCAGTTACAGTCGCTCCTACGAGCAGTACTTC.

This clonotype showed up many times. The V call is TRBV2, the J call TRBJ1-1; D is ambiguous. CDR1 and CDR2 from the germline V gene are SNHLY and FYNNEI. CDR3 length: 13 amino acids. V shed 5 bases and J shed 1 base, with 8 bases lying between them. The CDR3 region has the DNA TGTGCCAGCAGTCCACAAAGGAACACTGAAGCTTTCTTT. Protein sequence: CASSPQRNTEAFF.

In its sample, this clonotype was seen many times. This rearrangement joins TRBV7-2 to TRBJ2-6; 7 positions agree with TRBD2. In germline, CDR1 is SGHTA, CDR2 FQGNSA. This CDR3 contains 16 residues. Unmatched junction bases numbered 8, after V lost 5 bases and J lost 4 bases. The CDR3 spells CASSPGAGSGANVLTF. For the CDR3, the DNA is TGTGCCAGCAGCCCCGGAGCGGGATCAGGGGCCAACGTCCTGACTTTC.

This clonotype was counted ten times or more. The chain carries TRBV5-1 and TRBJ2-2, with 10 bases matching TRBD2. J was trimmed by 3 bases and V by 2 bases; bases with no gene match: 7. Germline V gene data show CDR1 as SGHRS and CDR2 as YFSETQ. The CDR3 runs 17 residues. CDR3 amino acids: CASSFSLAGEDTGELFF. CDR3 in DNA: TGCGCCAGCAGCTTCTCGCTAGCGGGAGAGGACACCGGGGAGCTGTTTTTT.

This clonotype was counted only a few times. The chain has TRBV12-3 or TRBV12-4 and TRBJ1-5; D is uncertain. With 2 bases removed from V and 4 bases from J, the gap between germline ends came to 9 bases. The CDR3 sequence is 14 residues long. The chain's CDR3 is CASSLFGNNQPQHF. CDR3 nucleotide sequence: TGTGCCAGCAGTTTATTCGGGAATAATCAGCCCCAGCATTTT.

This clonotype occurred many times. J is TRBJ2-1 and V is TRBV11-2, with a weak D call TRBD1 (6 bases). Germline CDR1 SGHAT, CDR2 FQNNGV. CDR3 size: 15 residues. V was cut by 5 bases and J by 5 bases, with 16 bases left in between. Here the CDR3 DNA reads TGTGCCAGCAGCAATCCCGCACAGGGAGACAATGAGCAGTTCTTC. It specifies CASSNPAQGDNEQFF.

The sample holds many counts of this clonotype. CDR3: CASSLGFTETNEQFF. CDR3 nucleotide sequence: TGTGCCAGCAGCTTAGGGTTCACGGAAACCAATGAGCAGTTCTTC. The J gene is TRBJ2-1, the V gene TRBV11-2; D is ambiguous. Trimming pared 1 base from V and 6 bases from J, leaving 13 bases between. Germline V gene sequence: CDR1 SGHAT, CDR2 FQNNGV. The CDR3 totals 15 residues.

The chain links TRBV20-1 to TRBJ2-1; no reliable D call. From germline, CDR1 is DFQATT and CDR2 SNEGSKA (reference sequence). Trimming removed 1 base from V and 6 bases from J, with 16 bases in between. CDR3 size: 15 residues. The CDR3 reads CSARVRKAPFNEQFF. The DNA for the CDR3 is TGCAGTGCTAGAGTGAGGAAAGCCCCTTTCAATGAGCAGTTCTTC.

This chain joins TRBV10-2 and TRBJ1-6, with D possibly being TRBD1 (6 bases). V was shortened by 0 bases and J by 9 bases, with 12 bases between the two germline ends. The germline CDR1 and CDR2 sequences are WSHSY and SAAADI. There are 15 residues in the CDR3. In DNA, the CDR3 is TGCGCCAGCAGTGAGTCGCGGGGGCACGGTTCACCCCTCCACTTT. Translation: CASSESRGHGSPLHF.

In its sample, this clonotype was seen once. This chain connects TRBV29-1 to TRBJ2-3; possibly TRBD1 for D (6 bases). The CDR3 length is 15 residues. CDR1 is SQVTM, CDR2 ANQGSEA, per germline. V shed 7 bases and J shed 2 bases, with 19 bases lying between them. The CDR3 coding sequence is TGCAGCGCACGGAACAGGGATCGGGCCACAGATACGCAGTATTTT. Translated: CSARNRDRATDTQYF.

This clonotype was observed at least ten times. V gene TRBV7-6 combines with J gene TRBJ2-5; D is tentatively TRBD1 or TRBD2 (5 bases each). The CDR3 contains 15 residues. The germline CDR1 and CDR2 sequences are SGHVS and FNYEAQ. V was cut by 4 bases and J by 1 base, with 13 bases left in between. CDR3 loop: CASSSGFEGQETQYF. CDR3 in DNA: TGTGCCAGCAGCTCAGGGTTTGAGGGCCAAGAGACCCAGTACTTC. The full variable domain, completed using reference TRBV7-6 and TRBJ2-5, is GAGVSQSPRYKVTKRGQDVALRCDPISGHVSLYWYRQALGQGPEFLTYFNYEAQQDKSGLPNDRFSAERPEGSISTLTIQRTEQRDSAMYRCASSSGFEGQETQYFGPGTRLLVL.

This clonotype has at least ten counts. The V gene is TRBV28, the J gene TRBJ2-3, with 8 bases aligning to TRBD2. Germline V gene lookup returns CDR1 MDHEN and CDR2 SYDVKM. The CDR3 runs to 16 residues. V shed 7 bases, J shed 8 bases, and the junction held 17 bases outside the gene matches. CDR3 in amino acids: CASTPGLAGDFSTQYF. CDR3 nucleotide sequence: TGTGCCAGCACCCCAGGCCTAGCGGGCGACTTCTCTACGCAGTATTTT.

This clonotype was found many times. The chain joins TRBV7-6 to TRBJ2-3, with TRBD2 identical over 9 bases. The CDR3 sequence is 16 residues long. The V gene end was trimmed by 2 bases and the J gene end by 5 bases; junction bases not matched to a gene: 8. The germline gives CDR1 SGHVS, CDR2 FNYEAQ. The DNA for the CDR3 is TGTGCCAGCAGCTTAAAGTGGCGGGAGGGCCGAGATACGCAGTATTTT. The encoded protein is CASSLKWREGRDTQYF.

In regard to this clonotype: Being one base from a much bigger clone, this may be a read error. The V gene is TRBV3-1, the J gene TRBJ2-3; TRBD1 aligns across 9 bases. The CDR3 has 17 amino acids. Germline CDR1 is LGHDT and CDR2 is YNNKEL (reference sequence). Trimming removed 4 bases from V and 2 bases from J; junction bases left unmatched: 10. The CDR3 sequence: CASSPNRGQRITDTQYF. CDR3 DNA: TGTGCCAGCAGCCCGAACAGGGGGCAACGGATCACAGATACGCAGTATTTT.

The J gene is TRBJ2-1, the V gene TRBV9; the match to TRBD2 covers 10 bases. The germline gives CDR1 SGDLS, CDR2 YYNGEE. V gave up 3 bases and J gave up 4 bases; unmatched junction bases: 7. The CDR3 length is 16 residues. CDR3 sequence reads: CASSASGTSAYNEQFF. The CDR3 DNA reads as TGTGCCAGCAGCGCCTCCGGGACTAGCGCGTACAATGAGCAGTTCTTC.

This clonotype was seen many times. This chain uses TRBV12-3 or TRBV12-4 with TRBJ1-1, with D tentatively TRBD1 (5 bases). V was cut by 7 bases and J by 11 bases, with 20 bases left in between. This CDR3 has 13 amino acids. The CDR3 spells CASNHQRLQGAFF. The DNA of the CDR3 is TGTGCCAGCAACCATCAACGCCTCCAGGGCGCTTTCTTT.

Regarding this clonotype: A much larger clonotype is one base distant, so this may be a read error. V and J are TRBV7-9 and TRBJ2-1, with 10 bases matching TRBD2. V lost 2 bases to trimming and J lost 6 bases; unmatched junction nucleotides: 10. The V gene's germline CDR1 is SEHNR and CDR2 FQNEAQ (reference sequence). The CDR3 extends over 17 amino acids. CDR3 region: CASSLRPAGGPGNEQFF. The CDR3 bases are TGTGCCAGCAGCTTACGACCAGCGGGAGGGCCGGGCAATGAGCAGTTCTTC.

Only one count was recorded for this clonotype. This clone may be a read error of a much larger clone one base away. The chain couples TRBV12-3 or TRBV12-4 to TRBJ2-7; D ambiguous. V was shortened by 5 bases and J by 12 bases, with 20 bases between the two germline ends. The CDR3 contains 13 residues. The CDR3 nucleotides are TGTGCCAGCAGTCCATACGCCCAAGAGACCCTGTACTTC. Its translation is CASSPYAQETLYF.

This clonotype was detected ten times or more. The rearrangement uses TRBV28 and TRBJ2-2, with D unresolved. The CDR3 is 14 amino acids. V was shortened by 3 bases and J by 1 base, with 6 bases between the two germline ends. Per the germline V gene, CDR1 is MDHEN and CDR2 is SYDVKM. The CDR3 spells CASSFPKNTGELFF. CDR3 DNA: TGTGCCAGCAGTTTTCCCAAGAACACCGGGGAGCTGTTTTTT.

This clonotype has more than one count but fewer than ten. The J gene is TRBJ1-6, the V gene TRBV30, with TRBD1 matching over 8 bases. V trimming: 1 base; J trimming: 9 bases; junction bases outside the gene matches: 5. CDR3 length: 14 residues. Germline CDR1 GTSNPN, CDR2 SVGIG (reference sequence). CDR3 bases: TGTGCCTGGAGTGAGACAGGGGTTGGTTCACCCCTCCACTTT. This sequence encodes CAWSETGVGSPLHF.

This clonotype was detected many times. V is TRBV2 and J is TRBJ2-5; D uncertain. The CDR3 extends over 15 amino acids. The germline V gene has CDR1 SNHLY and CDR2 FYNNEI. V lost 6 bases and J 7 bases, leaving 21 bases between the germline ends. The CDR3 region is CASSQASNPDGTQYF. CDR3 in DNA: TGTGCCAGCAGCCAAGCGTCCAACCCGGACGGGACCCAGTACTTC.

The chain links TRBV3-1 to TRBJ1-6; 7 positions match TRBD1. After removal of 4 bases from V and 7 bases from J, the junction contained 4 bases not matched to a gene. Germline V gives CDR1 LGHDT, CDR2 YNNKEL (reference sequence). The CDR3 is 14 amino acids. This chain's CDR3 is CASSPQTGNSPLHF. The CDR3 DNA follows: TGTGCCAGCAGCCCCCAGACAGGGAATTCACCCCTCCACTTT.